This T cell receptor beta chain was recovered during a study of blood T cell repertoires in COVID-19. Study context: In each case, the material was cDNA or gDNA derived from T cells, B-cell-depleted T cells, or PBMCs.

Trimming took off 5 bases at V and 7 bases at J, with 14 bases between the two ends. The CDR3 length is 13 residues. This clone appeared a single time. Data came from immunoSEQ multiplex PCR; TCRdb stores just in-frame clones and leaves some out. The table records a few hundred thousand clones, around 91% of them present only once. The sequencing sample was made of peripheral blood. This chain connects TRBV12-3 or TRBV12-4 to TRBJ1-1; D may be TRBD1 (6 bases). The clonotype originates from a woman aged 55-69 years with acute or convalescent COVID-19. This chain's CDR3 is CASSPGRGSEAFF. The CDR3 nucleotides read TGTGCCAGCAGTCCGGGCAGGGGTAGTGAAGCTTTCTTT.